This TCR beta chain was sequenced in a study of T cells after yellow fever vaccination. This clonotype turned up a few times. UMIs and a universal primer site were added when TCR cDNA was made by 5'RACE template switching. TCRdb passed the 5' RACE reads through MiXCR, listing each CDR3 protein once. The sample lists tens of thousands of distinct CDR3 sequences; approximately 7% were seen once. The sequence was collected from a man between 18 and 29 years old who received the YFV17D yellow fever vaccine. Sequences were derived from CD8+ T cells sorted from PBMCs, sampled 45 days after the first yellow fever vaccination.

The CDR3 DNA follows: TGTGCCAGCAGCTCACAGGGGGCGAAGGAAGCTTTCTTT. As protein: CASSSQGAKEAFF. V gene TRBV5-5 combines with J gene TRBJ1-1; 9 bases map to TRBD1. Looked up from germline, CDR1 is SGHKS and CDR2 is YYEKEE (reference sequence). The CDR3 spans 13 residues. Trimming at V came to 3 bases and at J to 8 bases, leaving 5 bases not matched to a gene.